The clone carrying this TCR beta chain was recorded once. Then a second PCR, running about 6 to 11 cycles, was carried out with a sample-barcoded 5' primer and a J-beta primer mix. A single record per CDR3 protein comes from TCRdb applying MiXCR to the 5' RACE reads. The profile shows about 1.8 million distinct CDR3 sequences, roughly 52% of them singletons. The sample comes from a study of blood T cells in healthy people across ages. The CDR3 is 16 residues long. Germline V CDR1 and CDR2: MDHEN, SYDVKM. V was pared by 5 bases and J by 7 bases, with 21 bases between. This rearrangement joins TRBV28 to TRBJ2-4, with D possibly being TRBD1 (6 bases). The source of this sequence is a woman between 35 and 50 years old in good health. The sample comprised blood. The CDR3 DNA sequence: TGTGCCAGCAGTCCCCGCAGGGGAGTCCTAAGGAACATTCAGTACTTC. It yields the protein CASSPRRGVLRNIQYF. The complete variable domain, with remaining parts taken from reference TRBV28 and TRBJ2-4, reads DVKVTQSSRYLVKRTGEKVFLECVQDMDHENMFWYRQDPGLGLRLIYFSYDVKMKEKGDIPEGYSVSREKKERFSLILESASTNQTSMYLCASSPRRGVLRNIQYFGAGTRLSVL.